Presented here are 27 T cell receptor beta chains from one specimen sequenced in a study of blood T cell repertoires in COVID-19 (dated by TCRdb to 2018 to 2020). Library method: the immunoSEQ multiplex PCR assay. TCRdb limited this immuneACCESS table to in-frame rearrangements with V and J called. A share of clones is missing; checked studies link under half to unresolved V genes, and the rest is unexplained. The sample table records about 120,000 clones; over 80% of these occur just once. Over 3% of the sample comes from the top ten. Input material: PBMCs or T cells enriched from blood (not recorded which). These receptor sequences come from a woman in her thirties who had recovered from COVID-19.

V gene TRBV11-2 combines with J gene TRBJ1-1, with a tentative D call TRBD1 (6 bases). V was trimmed by 2 bases and J by 5 bases, leaving 6 bases between them. Germline V lookup: CDR1 SGHAT, CDR2 FQNNGV. This CDR3 spans 12 amino acids. CDR3 loop: CASSLQGTEAFF. CDR3 in DNA: TGTGCCAGCAGCTTACAGGGGACTGAAGCTTTCTTT.

A single count supports this clone. The chain uses TRBV18 and TRBJ1-2, with 7 bases fitting TRBD1. V shed 3 bases, J shed 8 bases, and the junction held 9 bases outside the gene matches. This CDR3 has 14 residues. Germline-derived CDR1 and CDR2 are KGHSH and LQKENI. Here the CDR3 DNA reads TGTGCCAGCTCACCCCGGTCGGACAGGAGCGGCTACACCTTC. Translated: CASSPRSDRSGYTF. The full variable domain, with the rest looked up from reference TRBV18 and TRBJ1-2, is NAGVMQNPRHLVRRRGQEARLRCSPMKGHSHVYWYRQLPEEGLKFMVYLQKENIIDESGMPKERFSAEFPKEGPSILRIQQVVRGDSAAYFCASSPRSDRSGYTFGSGTRLTVV.

The V gene is TRBV7-2, the J gene TRBJ2-7, with 12 bases aligning to TRBD2. CDR1 and CDR2 from the germline V gene are SGHTA and FQGNSA. The V gene end was trimmed by 1 base and the J gene end by 13 bases; junction bases not matched to a gene: 8. This CDR3 spans 14 amino acids. The CDR3 reads CASSLDPSGRGHYF. CDR3 nucleotides: TGTGCCAGCAGCTTAGACCCTAGCGGGAGGGGTCATTACTTC.

The chain links TRBV4-2 to TRBJ2-1, with TRBD1 matching 8 bases. The CDR3 is made up of 16 amino acids. Germline V gives CDR1 LGHNA, CDR2 YNFKEQ. V lost 0 bases and J lost 7; bases outside the gene matches: 8. The CDR3, as DNA: TGTGCCAGCAGCCAAGATCAGAGACAGGGGATTAATGAGCAGTTCTTC. Residues: CASSQDQRQGINEQFF.

The chain is built from TRBV5-6 and TRBJ1-2; 8 nucleotides line up with TRBD1. V trimming: 0 bases; J trimming: 4 bases; junction bases outside the gene matches: 5. This CDR3 is built from 15 residues. Germline V gene lookup returns CDR1 SGHDT and CDR2 YYEEEE. In DNA, the CDR3 is TGTGCCAGCAGCTTGGCCAGGGACAGGTTCTATGGCTACACCTTC. Protein product: CASSLARDRFYGYTF.

The chain joins TRBV19 to TRBJ1-1, with D perhaps matching TRBD1 (6 bases). The CDR3 runs 18 residues. Germline V gene lookup returns CDR1 LNHDA and CDR2 SQIVND (reference sequence). Trimming took off 5 bases at V and 0 bases at J, with 22 bases between the two ends. In DNA, the CDR3 is TGTGCCAGTAGTCGCCACAGAATGGACAGTCTAATGAACACTGAAGCTTTCTTT. This codes for CASSRHRMDSLMNTEAFF.

The table lists this clone with a few counts. V and J are TRBV7-9 and TRBJ2-7; the match to TRBD1 covers 11 bases. CDR3 size: 15 residues. Germline CDR1 reads SEHNR; CDR2 reads FQNEAQ (reference sequence). V was clipped by 1 base and J by 3 bases; unmatched bases: 2. CDR3: CASSLGGTGGYEQYF. As DNA, the CDR3 is TGTGCCAGCAGCTTAGGTGGGACAGGGGGCTACGAGCAGTACTTC.

CDR3 residues: CASSTGQVCTF. CDR3 bases: TGTGCCAGCAGCACCGGACAGGTCTGCACCTTC. V and J are TRBV11-2 and TRBJ1-2; 7 bases line up with TRBD1. Losses at the gene ends were 5 bases for V and 13 bases for J; bases not matched to a gene: 7. The CDR3 totals 11 residues. The germline gives CDR1 SGHAT, CDR2 FQNNGV.

The genes are TRBV28 and TRBJ2-2, with TRBD1 matching 7 bases. The V and J ends lost 7 bases and 3 bases, in that order; junction bases with no gene match: 8. The CDR3 has 15 amino acids. Per the germline V gene, CDR1 is MDHEN and CDR2 is SYDVKM. The CDR3 DNA sequence: TGTGCCAGCACCATCCGGGACAGAGACACCGGGGAGCTGTTTTTT. This codes for CASTIRDRDTGELFF.

This clone was counted a single time. The chain has TRBV12-3 or TRBV12-4 and TRBJ2-7, with D possibly TRBD1 on 5 matching bases. V lost 6 bases and J lost 3, with 12 bases in between. The CDR3 spans 13 residues. This CDR3 reads CASSYAQGYEQYF. The CDR3 region has the DNA TGTGCCAGCAGCTATGCCCAGGGCTACGAGCAGTACTTC.

The genes are TRBV7-2 and TRBJ1-3, with D possibly TRBD1 on 6 matching bases. The V gene lost 6 bases and the J gene lost 4 bases, with 16 bases spanning the gap. The CDR3 is 15 amino acids. Germline V gene data show CDR1 as SGHTA and CDR2 as FQGNSA. The CDR3 DNA follows: TGTGCCAGCAGGGCTCCAGGGGCCTCCGGAAACACCATATATTTT. It encodes CASRAPGASGNTIYF.

This sequence joins TRBV19 and TRBJ1-5; the D gene is possibly TRBD1 (5 bases). Trimming stripped 3 bases from V and 6 bases from J, with 15 bases between. This CDR3 has 15 residues. Germline CDR1 LNHDA, CDR2 SQIVND (reference sequence). The CDR3: CASSIGQGIVQPQHF. In DNA form, the CDR3 reads TGTGCCAGTAGTATTGGTCAGGGTATCGTTCAGCCCCAGCATTTT.

The gene calls are TRBV4-3 and TRBJ2-3, with TRBD2 matching 7 bases. From germline, CDR1 is LGHNA and CDR2 YSLEER. V lost 3 bases and J lost 0; bases outside the gene matches: 9. The CDR3 is made up of 17 amino acids. CDR3 loop: CASSQSGTDHSTDTQYF. The CDR3 DNA follows: TGCGCCAGCAGCCAGAGCGGGACCGATCATAGCACAGATACGCAGTATTTT.

This clone was seen a single time. This chain connects TRBV4-2 to TRBJ2-3; TRBD2 agrees at 12 bases. Germline CDR1 LGHNA, CDR2 YNFKEQ. The CDR3 is 16 residues long. J was trimmed by 5 bases and V by 4 bases; bases with no gene match: 7. Written as DNA, the CDR3 is TGTGCCAGCAGCCTGCGACTAGCGGGAGAGGGAGATACGCAGTATTTT. This encodes CASSLRLAGEGDTQYF.

The chain is built from TRBV30 and TRBJ1-5; tentative D call: TRBD1 (5 bases). CDR1 and CDR2 from the germline V gene are GTSNPN and SVGIG (reference sequence). The CDR3 runs to 16 residues. The ends were cut back, 0 bases at V and 2 bases at J, with 14 bases in the middle. The CDR3 is CAWSVGLGGGNQPQHF. CDR3 nucleotides: TGTGCCTGGAGTGTAGGCCTCGGGGGAGGCAATCAGCCCCAGCATTTT.

The V and J genes are TRBV7-9 and TRBJ2-7; TRBD2 matches at 9 bases. This CDR3 is 17 amino acids long. With 4 bases clipped from V and 3 bases from J, the junction kept 13 bases outside the gene matches. The germline gives CDR1 SEHNR, CDR2 FQNEAQ (reference sequence). The CDR3 DNA reads as TGTGCCAGCAGCTCCGGGACTAGCCGGATCCTAAACTACGAGCAGTACTTC. It codes for CASSSGTSRILNYEQYF.

V and J are TRBV6-5 and TRBJ1-3, with D hard to call. CDR1 is MNHEY, CDR2 SVGAGI, per germline. Trimming took 6 bases from V and 0 from J, leaving 12 bases between them. The CDR3 covers 15 residues. The CDR3 region is CASRGRGISGNTIYF. In nucleotides, the CDR3 is TGTGCCAGCAGGGGTCGGGGAATCTCTGGAAACACCATATATTTT.

Only a few counts were recorded for this clone. The CDR3 DNA reads TGTGCCAGCTCACTTACTCAGGGGAAAAAACTGTTTTTT. Its translation is CASSLTQGKKLFF. This chain connects TRBV18 to TRBJ1-4; TRBD1 is a possible D gene (6 bases). Trimming removed 4 bases at V and 9 bases at J, with 12 bases between. The germline V gene has CDR1 KGHSH and CDR2 LQKENI. The CDR3 is made up of 13 amino acids. Supplemented by reference TRBV18 and TRBJ1-4, the full variable domain reads NAGVMQNPRHLVRRRGQEARLRCSPMKGHSHVYWYRQLPEEGLKFMVYLQKENIIDESGMPKERFSAEFPKEGPSILRIQQVVRGDSAAYFCASSLTQGKKLFFGSGTQLSVL.

The chain is built from TRBV5-1 and TRBJ2-3; tentative D call: TRBD1 (6 bases). This CDR3 is 13 amino acids long. Germline CDR1 is SGHRS and CDR2 is YFSETQ. V lost 2 bases, J lost 3 bases, and 7 bases lay in between. CDR3 sequence (DNA): TGCGCCAGCAGCTTAGGGGGAACAGATACGCAGTATTTT. Encoded protein: CASSLGGTDTQYF.

The chain uses TRBV5-4 and TRBJ1-6; D is unclear. CDR1 and CDR2 from the germline V gene are SGHNT and YYREEE (reference sequence). The CDR3 runs 15 residues. Between the trimmed V and J ends, which lost 0 bases and 7 bases, there was a span of 11 bases. CDR3 protein: CASSLAEAVNSPLHF. In nucleotides, the CDR3 is TGTGCCAGCAGCTTGGCCGAGGCGGTAAATTCACCCCTCCACTTT.

The V and J genes are TRBV4-1 and TRBJ2-2; D remains ambiguous. Germline V gene data show CDR1 as MGHRA and CDR2 as YSYEKL. The CDR3 spans 15 residues. V gave up 1 base and J gave up 3 bases, with 9 bases separating them. The CDR3 spells CASSQGPGYTGELFF. The CDR3 DNA reads TGCGCCAGCAGCCAAGGGCCAGGCTACACCGGGGAGCTGTTTTTT.

The V call is TRBV27, the J call TRBJ2-1; 14 nucleotides match TRBD2. Germline assignment: CDR1 MNHEY and CDR2 SMNVEV (reference sequence). The CDR3 is 16 amino acids. J gave up 5 bases and V 6 bases, and 6 bases lay outside the gene matches. The CDR3 spells CASRRTSGRLNNEQFF. The CDR3 DNA sequence: TGTGCCAGCAGGAGGACTAGCGGGAGGTTGAACAATGAGCAGTTCTTC.

The count of this clone is one. V is TRBV18 and J is TRBJ2-5, with D perhaps TRBD2 (6 bases). The CDR3 sequence is 14 residues long. V was trimmed by 6 bases and J by 1 base, leaving 12 bases between them. Germline CDR1 KGHSH, CDR2 LQKENI. The CDR3 coding sequence is TGTGCCAGCTCGCCCACCGGGAGCCAAGAGACCCAGTACTTC. Its translation: CASSPTGSQETQYF.

This clone was seen more than once but under ten times. The chain joins TRBV27 to TRBJ2-7, with TRBD2 matching over 8 bases. CDR3 length: 13 amino acids. The germline V gene has CDR1 MNHEY and CDR2 SMNVEV (reference sequence). V shed 6 bases, J shed 0 bases, and the junction held 1 base outside the gene matches. In DNA form, the CDR3 reads TGTGCCAGCAGCGGGACTAGCTCCTACGAGCAGTACTTC. Translating it yields CASSGTSSYEQYF.

This clone showed up just once. V gene TRBV4-1 combines with J gene TRBJ1-4, with a weak D call TRBD1 (5 bases). The CDR3 totals 14 residues. Germline loops: CDR1 MGHRA, CDR2 YSYEKL. V was shortened by 1 base and J by 8 bases, with 11 bases between the two germline ends. CDR3 nucleotides: TGCGCCAGCAGCCAAGTCAGGGTTGTGGAAAAACTGTTTTTT. The encoded protein is CASSQVRVVEKLFF.

V gene TRBV7-6 combines with J gene TRBJ1-3; 9 nucleotides align to TRBD1. This CDR3 has 17 residues. V was pared by 5 bases and J by 5 bases, with 13 bases of the junction left unmatched. Germline assignment: CDR1 SGHVS and CDR2 FNYEAQ. CDR3 in amino acids: CASSQTGTGILRNTIYF. The CDR3 coding sequence is TGTGCCAGCAGCCAAACCGGGACAGGGATTCTTCGAAACACCATATATTTT.

This chain uses TRBV11-3 with TRBJ2-7, with a possible D match to TRBD2 (6 bases). The CDR3 runs to 12 residues. CDR1 SGHNT and CDR2 YENEEA come from the germline V gene. V was shortened by 4 bases and J by 6 bases, with 10 bases between the two germline ends. CDR3 residues: CASSWRDGEQYF. In DNA, the CDR3 is TGTGCCAGCAGCTGGCGGGATGGCGAGCAGTACTTC.